The clone carrying this TCR beta chain was observed a single time. Its antigen is still unknown. Profiling relied on immunoSEQ multiplex PCR, and the TCRdb table lists in-frame clones only, not all of them. This sample has about 8,600 clones; approximately 75% occur once, and the top ten carry 3.2%. This sample stems from a study of neoadjuvant nivolumab and ipilimumab in lung cancer. The V gene end was trimmed by 3 bases and the J gene end by 2 bases; junction bases not matched to a gene: 7. The germline V gene encodes CDR1 SGHNT and CDR2 YYREEE (reference sequence). This CDR3 contains 15 residues. Study conclusions and caveats: Only a small number of samples underwent TCR sequencing. TCR clonality did not significantly correlate with pathologic tumor regression.

This specimen consisted of tumor tissue, obtained after neoadjuvant nivolumab, alone or with ipilimumab, at or shortly before surgery. The receptor comes from an adult with non-small cell lung cancer. The gene calls are TRBV5-4 and TRBJ2-5; 7 bases match TRBD1. CDR3 bases: TGTGCCAGCAGCTCCGTGACAGGGCCGCAAGAGACCCAGTACTTC. Amino acids: CASSSVTGPQETQYF.